This T cell receptor (beta chain) is from a study of T-cell reconstitution after alpha-beta-depleted transplantation in children. General study findings and limits: T-cell counts and diversity at one year post-transplant came mainly from newly produced T cells.

This clonotype was detected ten times or more. The antigen remains unidentified. The CDR3 is 10 amino acids. Germline CDR1 reads MGHDK; CDR2 reads SYGVNS. The germline V and J ends were trimmed by 2 bases and 7 bases, with 2 bases remaining between them. Preparation of the TCRbeta library involved a method that used unique molecular identifiers. TCRdb itself ran the PCR reads through MiXCR, one entry per CDR3 protein. The sample consists of 200,000 to 250,000 distinct CDR3 sequences, approximately 8.4% of them appearing once. The chain is built from TRBV25-1 and TRBJ1-2, with no clear D. This receptor was obtained from a male patient between 2 and 15 years old who had a stem cell transplant for acute myeloid leukemia, so the T cells may come from the graft donor. Sequenced material: PBMCs, mostly from graft donor cells, taken 360 days after TCRalphabeta/CD19-depleted stem cell transplant. Written as DNA, the CDR3 is TGTGCCAGCAGTGAAATTGGCTACACCTTC. Amino acids: CASSEIGYTF.